These 28 T cell receptor beta chains were all obtained from the same sample, sequenced in a study of OX40 agonist ivuxolimab in advanced cancers. Using immunoSEQ multiplex PCR, the repertoire was profiled, and TCRdb retains in-frame clones only, with some absent. The sample has about 63,000 clones, roughly nine tenths seen once. The specimen was CD4+ or CD8+ T cells sorted from blood, collected in a trial of the OX40 agonist ivuxolimab. The receptor source for this set is an adult with an advanced solid tumor such as melanoma, head and neck, liver or kidney cancer.

The J gene is TRBJ2-7, the V gene TRBV28, with D possibly being TRBD1 (6 bases). Per the germline V gene, CDR1 is MDHEN and CDR2 is SYDVKM. V gave up 2 bases and J gave up 6 bases, with 14 bases separating them. The CDR3 is 14 residues long. CDR3 loop: CASSLPGQKTEQYF. The CDR3 DNA follows: TGTGCCAGCAGTTTACCGGGACAAAAAACCGAGCAGTACTTC.

DNA for the CDR3: TGTGCCAGCACGCCCGGGGGGGCTACGCAGTATTTT. It yields the protein CASTPGGATQYF. The V and J genes are TRBV11-2 and TRBJ2-3; TRBD2 agrees at 8 bases. From germline, CDR1 is SGHAT and CDR2 FQNNGV. The CDR3 contains 12 residues. V lost 7 bases and J lost 8; bases outside the gene matches: 5. Combining the CDR3 with reference TRBV11-2 and TRBJ2-3 gives the whole variable domain EAGVAQSPRYKIIEKRQSVAFWCNPISGHATLYWYQQILGQGPKLLIQFQNNGVVDDSQLPKDRFSAERLKGVDSTLKIQPAKLEDSAVYLCASTPGGATQYFGPGTRLTVL.

The rearrangement links TRBV4-1 to TRBJ2-3; 9 bases fit TRBD2. From germline, CDR1 is MGHRA and CDR2 YSYEKL. V gave up 4 bases and J gave up 0 bases; unmatched junction bases: 5. This CDR3 region has 16 residues. DNA for the CDR3: TGCGCCAGCAGCCCTAGCGGGGTCGTAAGCACAGATACGCAGTATTTT. This translates into CASSPSGVVSTDTQYF.

The genes are TRBV28 and TRBJ1-2; a weak D match, TRBD1 (5 bases). The CDR3 covers 13 residues. The ends were cut back, 3 bases at V and 8 bases at J, with 13 bases in the middle. Germline V lookup: CDR1 MDHEN, CDR2 SYDVKM. The CDR3 DNA is TGTGCCAGCAGTTTCCCCGCGGAGGGGGGCTACACCTTC. Encoded protein: CASSFPAEGGYTF.

The chain combines TRBV14 with TRBJ2-5; weak D call: TRBD1 (6 bases). CDR3 length: 14 amino acids. V lost 2 bases to trimming and J lost 4 bases, with 11 bases between them. Germline V CDR1 and CDR2: SGHDN, FVKESK. The CDR3 DNA reads as TGTGCCAGCAGCCAAAGACAGGTTCGAGAGACCCAGTACTTC. Protein sequence: CASSQRQVRETQYF.

The chain recombines TRBV6-5 with TRBJ1-3; TRBD1 aligns across 8 bases. Germline values: CDR1 MNHEY, CDR2 SVGAGI. V lost 2 bases, J lost 8 bases, and 5 bases stayed unmatched. The CDR3 consists of 14 residues. DNA of the CDR3: TGTGCCAGCAGTTACGACGACAGGGGTTACACCATATATTTT. Protein sequence: CASSYDDRGYTIYF.

V and J are TRBV7-9 and TRBJ2-3, with TRBD2 as a possible D gene (5 bases). Germline V gene lookup returns CDR1 SEHNR and CDR2 FQNEAQ (reference sequence). Trimming removed 5 bases from V and 6 bases from J, with 12 bases in between. The CDR3 spans 13 residues. The CDR3: CASSPRGPDTQYF. CDR3 nucleotides: TGTGCCAGCAGCCCTCGAGGGCCGGATACGCAGTATTTT.

In its sample, this clone was seen once. V usage is TRBV16 and J usage is TRBJ2-7; TRBD1 aligns across 7 bases. CDR3 size: 14 residues. The J segment lost 2 bases and the V segment lost 3 bases, leaving 4 bases of the junction unmatched. From germline, CDR1 is KGHSY and CDR2 FQNENV. The CDR3 DNA reads as TGTGCCAGCAGCCAGATAGGGGGCCCCTACGAGCAGTACTTC. Translation gives CASSQIGGPYEQYF.

The chain has TRBV25-1 and TRBJ2-5; D remains unclear. Trimming took off 1 base at V and 4 bases at J, with 7 bases between the two ends. CDR1 is MGHDK, CDR2 SYGVNS, per germline. The CDR3 extends over 13 amino acids. The chain's CDR3 is CASSEWRRETQYF. The CDR3 nucleotides read TGTGCCAGCAGTGAATGGCGTAGAGAGACCCAGTACTTC. Full variable domain (missing parts from reference TRBV25-1 and TRBJ2-5): EADIYQTPRYLVIGTGKKITLECSQTMGHDKMYWYQQDPGMELHLIHYSYGVNSTEKGDLSSESTVSRIRTEHFPLTLESARPSHTSQYLCASSEWRRETQYFGPGTRLLVL.

This rearrangement joins TRBV14 to TRBJ2-1; tentatively, D is TRBD2 (6 bases). The CDR3 is 16 amino acids. Germline V gene data show CDR1 as SGHDN and CDR2 as FVKESK. V was pared by 4 bases and J by 1 base, with 14 bases between. Here the CDR3 DNA reads TGTGCCAGCAGCCCCCCGGGCGGGACGTCCTACAATGAGCAGTTCTTC. Protein: CASSPPGGTSYNEQFF.

This clone was seen once. This chain joins TRBV5-1 and TRBJ2-5; 7 nucleotides agree with TRBD2. In germline, CDR1 is SGHRS, CDR2 YFSETQ. Trimming at V came to 4 bases and at J to 4 bases, leaving 10 bases not matched to a gene. The length of the CDR3 is 15 residues. The CDR3 protein is CASSPGGGDTETQYF. In DNA form, the CDR3 reads TGCGCCAGCAGCCCGGGCGGGGGTGATACAGAGACCCAGTACTTC.

This rearrangement joins TRBV19 to TRBJ2-3, with D perhaps given as TRBD1 or TRBD2 (6 bases each). The CDR3 contains 15 residues. Trimming pared 8 bases from V and 4 bases from J, leaving 19 bases between. Germline V gives CDR1 LNHDA, CDR2 SQIVND (reference sequence). CDR3 protein: CASGYGGYRADTQYF. CDR3 nucleotide sequence: TGTGCCAGTGGGTACGGGGGCTATAGGGCAGATACGCAGTATTTT.

V usage is TRBV28 and J usage is TRBJ2-5; a possible D gene is TRBD2 (7 bases). The V gene's germline CDR1 is MDHEN and CDR2 SYDVKM. V lost 4 bases, J lost 9 bases, and 21 bases lay in between. CDR3 length equals 15 residues. The CDR3 DNA follows: TGTGCCAGCAGTTCCAGGAGGGGGGGGATTGGAGCCCAGTACTTC. Its translation is CASSSRRGGIGAQYF.

The chain links TRBV4-1 to TRBJ1-1, with D possibly TRBD1 on 5 matching bases. This CDR3 spans 16 amino acids. Trimming shortened V by 0 bases and J by 4 bases, and 15 bases separated the two germline ends. Looked up from germline, CDR1 is MGHRA and CDR2 is YSYEKL. In DNA, the CDR3 is TGCGCCAGCAGCCAAGATGGGGGGTATTTATTCACTGAAGCTTTCTTT. It codes for CASSQDGGYLFTEAFF.

This clone appeared once. This chain links TRBV2 with TRBJ2-5; D is unclear. TRBJ2-7 explains the end of the DNA better; the J call may be wrong. Per germline, CDR1 SNHLY and CDR2 FYNNEI. The CDR3 is 13 amino acids. Written as DNA, the CDR3 is TGTGCCAGCGGAATAGCCGTTACCTACGAGCAGTACTTC. This sequence encodes CASGIAVTYEQYF.

V gene TRBV9 combines with J gene TRBJ2-1; D unresolved. The germline V and J ends were trimmed by 4 bases and 5 bases, with 16 bases remaining between them. Germline values: CDR1 SGDLS, CDR2 YYNGEE. The CDR3 loop spans 15 amino acids. Here the CDR3 DNA reads TGTGCCAGCAGCCCCATAGCACCTACTCACAATGAGCAGTTCTTC. This sequence encodes CASSPIAPTHNEQFF.

This clone showed up just once. At one end the junction does not follow the germline gene, possibly because of a read error. The chain couples TRBV28 to TRBJ2-7, with 10 bases fitting TRBD1. The CDR3 extends over 13 amino acids. The germline CDR1 and CDR2 sequences are MDHEN and SYDVKM. The CDR3 here is CASSLSDRGTFSF. As DNA, the CDR3 is TGTGCCAGCAGTTTATCGGACAGGGGGACCTTCTCCTTC.

The genes are TRBV2 and TRBJ1-2; the match to TRBD1 covers 7 bases. After removal of 10 bases from V and 4 bases from J, the junction contained 9 bases not matched to a gene. Germline lookup yields CDR1 SNHLY and CDR2 FYNNEI. CDR3 length: 13 amino acids. This chain's CDR3 is CATGTEKFYGYTF. CDR3 nucleotides: TGTGCCACCGGGACAGAAAAATTCTATGGCTACACCTTC.

The chain links TRBV5-1 to TRBJ2-3; 9 bases are shared with TRBD2. Trimming removed 0 bases from V and 2 bases from J; junction bases left unmatched: 7. The CDR3 contains 17 residues. From germline, CDR1 is SGHRS and CDR2 YFSETQ. DNA for the CDR3: TGCGCCAGCAGCTTGGACCAGACTAGCGGTTACACAGATACGCAGTATTTT. Protein sequence: CASSLDQTSGYTDTQYF.

The chain uses TRBV4-1 and TRBJ2-1, with unresolved D. CDR3 length: 14 residues. Germline V gene data show CDR1 as MGHRA and CDR2 as YSYEKL. V lost 2 bases, J lost 6 bases, and 11 bases lay in between. The CDR3 loop reads CASSQWPSTNEQFF. CDR3 nucleotide sequence: TGCGCCAGCAGCCAATGGCCCTCCACCAATGAGCAGTTCTTC.

The chain couples TRBV5-1 to TRBJ2-5, with 10 bases fitting TRBD1. This CDR3 contains 15 residues. CDR1 SGHRS and CDR2 YFSETQ come from the germline V gene. V lost 0 bases and J lost 4; bases outside the gene matches: 3. The CDR3 coding sequence is TGCGCCAGCAGCTTGGGGGACAGGGGAGGAGAGACCCAGTACTTC. Its protein is CASSLGDRGGETQYF. Drawing the rest from reference TRBV5-1 and TRBJ2-5, the complete variable domain is KAGVTQTPRYLIKTRGQQVTLSCSPISGHRSVSWYQQTPGQGLQFLFEYFSETQRNKGNFPGRFSGRQFSNSRSEMNVSTLELGDSALYLCASSLGDRGGETQYFGPGTRLLVL.

This chain joins TRBV7-9 and TRBJ2-1; possible D gene TRBD1, 6 bases. Looked up from germline, CDR1 is SEHNR and CDR2 is FQNEAQ (reference sequence). V was trimmed by 3 bases and J by 5 bases, leaving 11 bases between them. CDR3 length equals 14 residues. The CDR3 DNA sequence: TGTGCCAGCAGCTTGGGGGCTACCCACAATGAGCAGTTCTTC. This codes for CASSLGATHNEQFF.

The chain uses TRBV5-1 and TRBJ2-1; 9 bases are a match to TRBD2. CDR1 and CDR2 (germline): SGHRS, YFSETQ. The CDR3 is 15 residues long. V lost 2 bases to trimming and J lost 3 bases; unmatched junction nucleotides: 3. In DNA form, the CDR3 reads TGCGCCAGCAGCTTTGAGACTAGCGGCTACAATGAGCAGTTCTTC. This codes for CASSFETSGYNEQFF.

V usage is TRBV5-4 and J usage is TRBJ2-1; D may be TRBD1 or TRBD2 (5 bases each). The V and J ends lost 4 bases and 1 base respectively, with 18 bases between them. Germline assignment: CDR1 SGHNT and CDR2 YYREEE (reference sequence). The CDR3 length is 17 residues. The CDR3 nucleotides are TGTGCCAGCAGCCTTGTGTCCGGGGCGTTGTCCTACAATGAGCAGTTCTTC. It encodes CASSLVSGALSYNEQFF.

The chain recombines TRBV5-1 with TRBJ2-1; D unresolved. This CDR3 is 14 amino acids long. Germline V lookup: CDR1 SGHRS, CDR2 YFSETQ. V was trimmed by 0 bases and J by 5 bases, leaving 9 bases between them. For the CDR3, the DNA is TGCGCCAGCAGCTTGGAGTACGGTAACAATGAGCAGTTCTTC. Its protein is CASSLEYGNNEQFF.

V gene TRBV6-1 combines with J gene TRBJ1-1, with TRBD1 identical over 9 bases. The V and J ends lost 4 bases and 4 bases, in that order; junction bases with no gene match: 10. The germline V gene has CDR1 MNHNS and CDR2 SASEGT. There are 16 residues in the CDR3. The CDR3 DNA sequence: TGTGCCAGCAGTGTCTTCGGGACAGGGATGGGCACTGAAGCTTTCTTT. This codes for CASSVFGTGMGTEAFF.

The chain employs TRBV5-1 and TRBJ2-7; 10 positions match TRBD1. V dropped 4 bases and J dropped 2; count of bases not matched to a gene: 3. The CDR3 consists of 14 residues. CDR1 SGHRS and CDR2 YFSETQ come from the germline V gene. The CDR3 nucleotides are TGCGCCAGCAGCACCGGGACAGGGGCCTACGAGCAGTACTTC. This encodes CASSTGTGAYEQYF.

The V and J genes are TRBV9 and TRBJ2-5; 8 bases align to TRBD1. The DNA matches TRBJ2-7 better at its end, which makes the J call doubtful. The CDR3 is 14 residues long. The germline V gene encodes CDR1 SGDLS and CDR2 YYNGEE. The CDR3: CASSVEQGAYEQYF. CDR3 bases: TGTGCCAGCAGCGTAGAACAGGGGGCCTACGAGCAGTACTTC.